This T cell receptor (beta chain) was identified in a study of CD4+ T cells in melanoma. General study results and limits: CD8+ T cell, macrophage and B cell function reportedly correlated with neoantigen-specific CD4+ T cells. Neoantigen-specific CD4+ T cells in melanoma reportedly had diverse differentiation states.

TCRdb's copy holds only in-frame clones and misses some; the assay was immunoSEQ multiplex PCR. The sample records about 110,000 clones, 92% being singletons. The CDR3 loop spans 17 amino acids. V was pared by 2 bases and J by 5 bases, with 12 bases of the junction left unmatched. Germline V gives CDR1 SSHAT, CDR2 FNYEAQ (reference sequence). About this clone itself: The antigen is unknown.

The genes are TRBV7-7 and TRBJ2-5; 9 bases align to TRBD1. Sequenced sample: peripheral blood. The sequence was obtained from a human donor with melanoma. CDR3 sequence: CASSLSSQGAPRETQYF. The DNA of the CDR3 is TGTGCCAGCAGCTTATCCTCACAGGGGGCGCCTCGGGAGACCCAGTACTTC.